This is a list of T cell receptor beta chains from one sample in a study of CD8 T cells in ankylosing spondylitis. TCRdb reprocessed the 5' RACE reads with MiXCR, giving one entry per CDR3 protein. The repertoire holds roughly 97,000 distinct CDR3 sequences, with roughly 8.3% as singletons. The sample taken for sequencing was blood, either unsorted or a sorted T cell fraction (not recorded which). The receptors come from a male donor with ankylosing spondylitis or in good health (not recorded which). Each CDR3 is given with its conserved first and last residue. D genes are given only for firm matches.

>TRBJ2-7|TRBV4-2|-
CASSPQSSHEQYF
>TRBJ2-4|TRBV4-3|-
CASSQDPDARNIQYF
>TRBJ2-4|TRBV5-1|TRBD2
CASSLVAPGLAGGPGAKNIQYF
>TRBJ2-3|TRBV11-2|-
CASSNGIGGRGGTDTQYF
>TRBJ2-1|TRBV5-1|TRBD2
CASSSRLAAGNEQFF
>TRBJ2-6|TRBV20-1|-
CSAKFQGGSGTNVLTF
>TRBJ2-3|TRBV6-5|-
CASSFGPTPDTQYF
>TRBJ2-3|TRBV18|-
CASSPSNLILNTDTQYF
>TRBJ2-3|TRBV4-2|TRBD1
CASSQAPAGGSTDTQYF
>TRBJ2-6|TRBV20-1|-
CSARDPLGSSGANVLTF
>TRBJ1-6|TRBV9|TRBD1
CASSRAGTENSPLHF
>TRBJ1-1|TRBV7-9|TRBD1
CASSLGQAFTEAFF
>TRBJ1-1|TRBV3-1|TRBD1
CASRAREGANTEAFF
>TRBJ1-1|TRBV29-1|-
CSVKNTEAFF
>TRBJ2-1|TRBV20-1|TRBD2
CSAVGTTLNNEQFF
>TRBJ2-7|TRBV20-1|-
CSASRRTGPMGEQYF
>TRBJ1-3|TRBV27|-
CASKDGSSGNTIYF
>TRBJ2-7|TRBV7-9|TRBD1
CASSFGQGAIYEQYF
>TRBJ2-7|TRBV3-1|TRBD2
CASSRLLAGAYEQYF
>TRBJ2-5|TRBV4-1|-
CASSQDRSVETQYF
>TRBJ1-4|TRBV7-2|TRBD1
CASSLRPGQGHEKLFF
>TRBJ2-7|TRBV6-6|TRBD2
CASRGGWSYEQYF
>TRBJ2-5|TRBV3-1|TRBD2
CATSQGPGLAGQETQYF
>TRBJ2-3|TRBV10-3|-
CAISNRGGLTDTQYF
>TRBJ2-7|TRBV5-5|TRBD1
CASSLVRTGTYEQYF
>TRBJ1-1|TRBV5-1|-
CASSLTGNTEAFF
>TRBJ1-6|TRBV20-1|TRBD1
CSANRDRGLWSPLHF
>TRBJ2-5|TRBV4-3|-
CASSQGPTGLGETQYF
>TRBJ1-1|TRBV29-1|-
CSVSPQGSNTEAFF
>TRBJ2-1|TRBV13|TRBD1
CASSPPGTGDYNEQFF